Each of the 23 T cell receptor beta chains below was sequenced from the same sample in a study of T cell responses to AZD1222 COVID-19 vaccine. Using immunoSEQ multiplex PCR, the repertoire was profiled, and TCRdb retains in-frame clones only, with some absent. The sample holds some 120,000 clones; around 89% are singletons and the top ten take around 10%. The specimen comprised peripheral blood, sampled on day 0 of MenACWY control vaccination. These receptors were collected from an adult in good health.

Only a few counts were recorded for this clone. The V and J genes are TRBV4-1 and TRBJ2-7, with 13 nucleotides matching TRBD2. The CDR3 is 15 residues long. Per the germline V gene, CDR1 is MGHRA and CDR2 is YSYEKL. Losses at the gene ends were 3 bases for V and 3 bases for J; bases not matched to a gene: 2. In DNA, the CDR3 is TGCGCCAGCAGCCACGGGACTAGCGGGGACTACGAGCAGTACTTC. Protein sequence: CASSHGTSGDYEQYF.

Of note for this clone: This same CDR3 is encoded by further DNA sequences in the sample. V is TRBV12-3 or TRBV12-4 and J is TRBJ1-1, with a weak D call TRBD1 (5 bases). The CDR3 is 13 residues long. V lost 8 bases and J lost 1, with 11 bases in between. The CDR3 region is CASRGGANTEAFF. As DNA, the CDR3 is TGTGCCAGCCGTGGGGGAGCGAACACTGAAGCTTTCTTT.

This sequence joins TRBV4-2 and TRBJ2-7; D unclear. From germline, CDR1 is LGHNA and CDR2 YNFKEQ. The CDR3 runs 13 residues. V shed 1 base and J shed 6 bases, with 10 bases lying between them. The CDR3 sequence: CASSQVRGGEQYF. CDR3 nucleotides: TGTGCCAGCAGCCAAGTCCGAGGTGGCGAGCAGTACTTC.

The chain combines TRBV12-3 or TRBV12-4 with TRBJ1-5; D may be TRBD1 (5 bases). The CDR3 has 13 residues. The ends were cut back, 8 bases at V and 3 bases at J, with 11 bases in the middle. CDR3 sequence: CASRDGNNQPQHF. The CDR3 DNA follows: TGTGCCAGCCGGGACGGTAACAATCAGCCCCAGCATTTT.

This chain uses TRBV30 with TRBJ2-7, with 13 bases that match TRBD2. Germline loops: CDR1 GTSNPN, CDR2 SVGIG (reference sequence). Trimming took 8 bases from V and 4 from J; bases not matched to a gene: 8. The CDR3 sequence is 14 residues long. CDR3 sequence reads: CAGILAGGQYEQYF. The CDR3, as DNA: TGTGCCGGTATACTAGCGGGAGGGCAGTACGAGCAGTACTTC.

V gene TRBV5-4 combines with J gene TRBJ2-5; D gene unclear. Germline V gene lookup returns CDR1 SGHNT and CDR2 YYREEE (reference sequence). The CDR3 is 14 amino acids. Trimming left V 4 bases short and J 4 bases short, with 14 bases between. The CDR3 DNA follows: TGTGCCAGCAGCCCGGTGGGGAACGGAGAGACCCAGTACTTC. Translated: CASSPVGNGETQYF.

The V gene is TRBV27, the J gene TRBJ2-3; unclear D gene. Germline CDR1 reads MNHEY; CDR2 reads SMNVEV (reference sequence). The CDR3 runs to 15 residues. V was trimmed by 0 bases and J by 2 bases, leaving 9 bases between them. For the CDR3, the DNA is TGTGCCAGCAGTTTATCGATTAGTAACACAGATACGCAGTATTTT. The encoded protein is CASSLSISNTDTQYF.

This CDR3 reads CASSFFGARGYGNTIYF. DNA of the CDR3: TGTGCCAGCAGCTTTTTCGGAGCCAGGGGATACGGAAACACCATATATTTT. The chain links TRBV11-3 to TRBJ1-3; D might be TRBD1 (6 bases). The CDR3 contains 17 residues. Trimming pared 3 bases from V and 4 bases from J, leaving 19 bases between. The germline V gene has CDR1 SGHNT and CDR2 YENEEA.

This clone was counted a few times. The rearrangement links TRBV6-5 to TRBJ1-2; a weak D match, TRBD1 (5 bases). This CDR3 comprises 14 residues. The V end lost 5 bases, the J end lost 5 bases, and 15 bases lay between the germline ends. CDR1 MNHEY and CDR2 SVGAGI come from the germline V gene. The CDR3, as DNA: TGTGCCAGCAGTCCGGGGACGAGCGGGTATGGCTACACCTTC. This encodes CASSPGTSGYGYTF.

The chain recombines TRBV4-2 with TRBJ2-1; 10 bases fit TRBD2. The CDR3 totals 17 residues. Losses at the gene ends were 4 bases for V and 8 bases for J; bases not matched to a gene: 14. CDR1 and CDR2 from the germline V gene are LGHNA and YNFKEQ. In nucleotides, the CDR3 is TGTGCCAGCAGCCCAAACCCCGGCCTAGCGGGAGTGGATGAGCAGTTCTTC. This translates into CASSPNPGLAGVDEQFF.

The chain couples TRBV5-1 to TRBJ2-1; TRBD2 matches at 8 bases. Germline V gives CDR1 SGHRS, CDR2 YFSETQ. J was trimmed by 8 bases and V by 0 bases; bases with no gene match: 4. The CDR3 sequence is 14 residues long. The CDR3 nucleotides read TGCGCCAGCAGCTTGGACAGCGGGAGTGATGAGCAGTTCTTC. It is translated as CASSLDSGSDEQFF.

The DNA for the CDR3 is TGTGCCAGCAGCCAAGCCGGGACAGGGGATTCACCCCTCCACTTT. This sequence encodes CASSQAGTGDSPLHF. This chain uses TRBV3-1 (or the pseudogene TRBV3-2) with TRBJ1-6; 10 bases fit TRBD1. CDR1 LGHDT and CDR2 YNNKEL come from the germline V gene (reference sequence). The CDR3 contains 15 residues. The V and J ends lost 1 base and 8 bases, in that order; junction bases with no gene match: 2.

This clone was picked up many times. V is TRBV6-6 and J is TRBJ1-1; perhaps TRBD1 as D (5 bases). CDR1 and CDR2 (germline): MNHNY, SVGAGI (reference sequence). The ends were cut back, 2 bases at V and 0 bases at J, with 7 bases in the middle. The length of the CDR3 is 14 residues. CDR3 loop: CASSYQGLNTEAFF. CDR3 coding DNA: TGTGCCAGCAGTTACCAGGGATTGAACACTGAAGCTTTCTTT.

CDR3 bases: TGTGCCAGCAGTCAGGGGGCTCTGGAGACCCAGTACTTC. Protein sequence: CASSQGALETQYF. The chain combines TRBV12-3 or TRBV12-4 with TRBJ2-5, with 8 bases that match TRBD1. With V trimmed by 5 bases and J by 5 bases, 4 bases remained unmatched. This CDR3 contains 13 residues.

The genes are TRBV5-6 and TRBJ1-2; unclear D gene. The V and J ends lost 5 bases and 8 bases respectively, with 10 bases between them. Looked up from germline, CDR1 is SGHDT and CDR2 is YYEEEE. The CDR3 is 11 residues long. The CDR3 region is CASRLIGGYTF. Here the CDR3 DNA reads TGTGCCAGCAGGTTGATTGGAGGCTACACCTTC.

This chain uses TRBV7-7 with TRBJ1-3; no definite D call. The CDR3 length is 14 residues. Trimming left V 8 bases short and J 8 bases short, with 19 bases between. CDR1 and CDR2 from the germline V gene are SSHAT and FNYEAQ (reference sequence). CDR3 nucleotides: TGTGCCAGCTCCAGAGGACCTCTTGGGGACACCATATATTTT. The encoded protein is CASSRGPLGDTIYF.

The chain employs TRBV24-1 and TRBJ2-7; D possibly corresponds to TRBD2 (6 bases). V was shortened by 2 bases and J by 1 base, with 8 bases between the two germline ends. CDR1 and CDR2 (germline): KGHDR, SFDVKD. This CDR3 is 14 amino acids long. In DNA form, the CDR3 reads TGTGCCACCAGTGATTCTAGCGTTTCCTACGAGCAGTACTTC. Its translation: CATSDSSVSYEQYF.

Details on this clone: One end of the junction is discordant with germline, which a read error may explain. The J gene is TRBJ2-5, the V gene TRBV29-1, with D unclear. CDR3 size: 10 residues. Germline CDR1 is SQVTM and CDR2 is ANQGSEA. This CDR3 is CSVEEETQYF. CDR3 DNA sequence: TGCAGCGTAGAAGAAGAGACCCAGTACTTC.

The gene calls are TRBV3-1 (or the pseudogene TRBV3-2) and TRBJ1-3; D uncertain. The CDR3 has 17 residues. Germline V gene data show CDR1 as LGHDT and CDR2 as YNNKEL (reference sequence). The V and J ends lost 0 bases and 0 bases respectively, with 12 bases between them. CDR3 bases: TGTGCCAGCAGCCAAGATCCAGGATTGTACTCTGGAAACACCATATATTTT. As protein: CASSQDPGLYSGNTIYF.

In the case of this clone: This CDR3 is also generated by other DNA sequences in the sample. The V call is TRBV5-4, the J call TRBJ1-2; D gene unclear. Germline CDR1 and CDR2: SGHNT and YYREEE (reference sequence). The CDR3 length is 11 residues. The V end was cut by 0 bases, the J end by 5 bases, with 2 bases between. The CDR3 loop reads CASSLGYGYTF. The CDR3 DNA reads TGTGCCAGCAGCTTGGGATATGGCTACACCTTC.

The CDR3 sequence is CASSTGIGGYTF. The CDR3 DNA reads TGTGCCAGCAGCACAGGGATCGGTGGCTACACCTTC. The V and J genes are TRBV6-2 or TRBV6-3 and TRBJ1-2; a possible D gene is TRBD1 (6 bases). Germline V gives CDR1 MNHEY, CDR2 SVGEGT. The CDR3 loop spans 12 amino acids. Trimming shortened V by 6 bases and J by 7 bases, and 12 bases separated the two germline ends.

The chain joins TRBV5-1 to TRBJ1-6; D unresolved. The CDR3 sequence is 13 residues long. The germline CDR1 and CDR2 sequences are SGHRS and YFSETQ. V gave up 4 bases and J gave up 7 bases, with 9 bases separating them. CDR3 coding DNA: TGCGCCAGCAGCCCGGACGTGAATTCACCCCTCCACTTT. Encoded protein: CASSPDVNSPLHF.

The chain carries TRBV5-4 and TRBJ2-7; D is undetermined. V lost 2 bases and J lost 0, with 12 bases in between. CDR1 SGHNT and CDR2 YYREEE come from the germline V gene (reference sequence). The CDR3 has 15 amino acids. In nucleotides, the CDR3 is TGTGCCAGCAGCTTCTCCGGCGCCCCCTCCTACGAGCAGTACTTC. It codes for CASSFSGAPSYEQYF.